This T cell receptor (beta chain) originates from a study of cytomegalovirus exposure and HLA in healthy donors. Primers: 60 Vbeta forward and 13 Jbeta reverse. TCRdb's copy holds only in-frame clones and misses some; the assay was immunoSEQ multiplex PCR. The sample has about 160,000 clones; roughly 80% are singletons. The germline V gene encodes CDR1 KGHSH and CDR2 LQKENI. With 3 bases clipped from V and 8 bases from J, the junction kept 11 bases outside the gene matches. The CDR3 length is 16 residues. The chain recombines TRBV18 with TRBJ1-4, with 8 bases identical to TRBD1. The sample taken for sequencing was PBMCs. The TCR originated in a man aged 18 to 30 in good health and CMV-seropositive. Here the CDR3 reads CASSPQAGQGAEKLFF. The CDR3 DNA sequence: TGTGCCAGCTCACCCCAGGCCGGGCAGGGGGCAGAAAAACTGTTTTTT.